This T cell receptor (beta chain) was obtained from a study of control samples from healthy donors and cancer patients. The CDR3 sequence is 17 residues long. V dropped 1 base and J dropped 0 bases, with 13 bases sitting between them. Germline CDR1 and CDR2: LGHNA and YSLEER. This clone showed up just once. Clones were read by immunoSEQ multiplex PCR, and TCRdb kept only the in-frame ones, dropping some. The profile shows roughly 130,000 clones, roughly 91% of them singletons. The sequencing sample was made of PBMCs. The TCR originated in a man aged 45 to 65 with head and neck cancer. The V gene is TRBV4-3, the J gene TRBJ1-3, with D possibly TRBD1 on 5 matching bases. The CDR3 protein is CASSQAPGKSSGNTIYF. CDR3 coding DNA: TGCGCCAGCAGCCAAGCCCCAGGGAAGAGCTCTGGAAACACCATATATTTT.